The 8 T cell receptor beta chains in this list originate from one sample, sequenced in a study of T cells in Graves' hyperthyroidism and ophthalmopathy. The source material, RNA transcripts, was used to amplify TCR beta CDR3 regions. The study used the HTBI primer set for a first-round RT-PCR of the TCR CDR3. MiXCR, run by TCRdb on the multiplex PCR reads, gives a single entry per CDR3 protein. This sample yields some 620,000 distinct CDR3 sequences, of which around 15% are seen a single time; 3.8% belongs to the top ten. Material: blood. The receptors were sampled from a woman aged 25 to 39 with Graves' hyperthyroidism.

This clonotype was recorded at least ten times. This sequence joins TRBV7-9 and TRBJ2-7; D unclear. The CDR3 is 15 residues long. V dropped 1 base and J dropped 0 bases, with 10 bases sitting between them. CDR1 and CDR2 (germline): SEHNR, FQNEAQ (reference sequence). CDR3 loop: CASSLERFPSYEQYF. DNA of the CDR3: TGTGCCAGCAGCTTAGAAAGGTTCCCCTCCTACGAGCAGTACTTC.

A note on this clonotype: This clone may be a read error of a much larger clone one base away. The chain employs TRBV11-2 and TRBJ2-7, with 11 nucleotides matching TRBD1. From germline, CDR1 is SGHAT and CDR2 FQNNGV. The CDR3 covers 15 residues. V trimming: 5 bases; J trimming: 6 bases; junction bases outside the gene matches: 9. The DNA of the CDR3 is TGTGCCAGCAGCCCCTCCGGGACAGGGGGGCGCGAGCAGTACTTC. It is translated as CASSPSGTGGREQYF.

This clonotype was counted a few times. The rearrangement links TRBV20-1 to TRBJ2-7; 8 bases agree with TRBD1. Per the germline V gene, CDR1 is DFQATT and CDR2 is SNEGSKA (reference sequence). The CDR3 has 13 residues. Trimming removed 8 bases from V and 3 bases from J; junction bases left unmatched: 9. CDR3: CSTSTGGGYEQYF. For the CDR3, the DNA is TGCAGTACAAGTACAGGGGGAGGCTACGAGCAGTACTTC.

This chain uses TRBV5-5 with TRBJ2-5; TRBD2 matches 14 bases. This CDR3 is 20 amino acids long. From germline, CDR1 is SGHKS and CDR2 YYEKEE (reference sequence). Trimming removed 0 bases from V and 4 bases from J; junction bases left unmatched: 14. The CDR3 is CASSLAGLAGALPRRETQYF. The DNA of the CDR3 is TGTGCCAGCAGCTTGGCGGGACTAGCGGGAGCCCTACCTCGACGAGAGACCCAGTACTTC. The full variable domain, with the rest looked up from reference TRBV5-5 and TRBJ2-5, is DAGVTQSPTHLIKTRGQQVTLRCSPISGHKSVSWYQQVLGQGPQFIFQYYEKEERGRGNFPDRFSARQFPNYSSELNVNALLLGDSALYLCASSLAGLAGALPRRETQYFGPGTRLLVL.

The chain has TRBV7-2 and TRBJ2-7, with D perhaps matching TRBD2 (7 bases). The CDR3 contains 18 residues. With 2 bases removed from V and 4 bases from J, the gap between germline ends came to 24 bases. CDR1 and CDR2 (germline): SGHTA, FQGNSA. CDR3 nucleotides: TGTGCCAGCAGCTTAATTAACCGGGGGGACGGGACACTATACGAGCAGTACTTC. This codes for CASSLINRGDGTLYEQYF.

At least ten counts were recorded for this clonotype. V and J are TRBV28 and TRBJ2-4; 12 bases fit TRBD2. The ends lost 1 base at V and 6 bases at J; junction bases unmatched: 4. Germline values: CDR1 MDHEN, CDR2 SYDVKM. This CDR3 comprises 16 residues. CDR3 DNA: TGTGCCAGCAGTTTATTGACTAGCGGGAGTCCAAACATTCAGTACTTC. Protein product: CASSLLTSGSPNIQYF.

The rearrangement joins TRBV5-6 to TRBJ1-5; 7 nucleotides align to TRBD1. The CDR3 is 16 residues long. The V gene end was trimmed by 3 bases and the J gene end by 2 bases; junction bases not matched to a gene: 8. Germline V CDR1 and CDR2: SGHDT, YYEEEE. CDR3 sequence: CASSYSQGVGNQPQHF. CDR3 bases: TGTGCCAGCAGCTACTCCCAGGGGGTGGGCAATCAGCCCCAGCATTTT.

The chain joins TRBV27 to TRBJ2-5, with D possibly matching TRBD2 (5 bases). The germline V gene encodes CDR1 MNHEY and CDR2 SMNVEV (reference sequence). The CDR3 covers 15 residues. V was clipped by 3 bases and J by 4 bases, with 15 bases between them. The CDR3 protein is CASSFYGVRSETQYF. DNA for the CDR3: TGTGCCAGCAGTTTTTACGGGGTTCGGTCAGAGACCCAGTACTTC.